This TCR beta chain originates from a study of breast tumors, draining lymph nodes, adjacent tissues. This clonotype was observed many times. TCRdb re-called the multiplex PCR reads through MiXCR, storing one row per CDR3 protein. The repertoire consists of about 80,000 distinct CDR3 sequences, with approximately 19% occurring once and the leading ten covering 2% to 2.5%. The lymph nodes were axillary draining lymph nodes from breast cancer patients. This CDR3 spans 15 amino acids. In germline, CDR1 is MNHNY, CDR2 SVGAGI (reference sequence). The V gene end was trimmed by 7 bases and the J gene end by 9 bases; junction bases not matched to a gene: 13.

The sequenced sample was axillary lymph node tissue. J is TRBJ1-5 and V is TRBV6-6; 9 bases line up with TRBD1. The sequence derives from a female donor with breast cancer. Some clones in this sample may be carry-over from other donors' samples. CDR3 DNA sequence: TGTGCCAGCATTCCACCGGGACAGGGTATGGCGCCCCAGCATTTT. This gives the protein CASIPPGQGMAPQHF.